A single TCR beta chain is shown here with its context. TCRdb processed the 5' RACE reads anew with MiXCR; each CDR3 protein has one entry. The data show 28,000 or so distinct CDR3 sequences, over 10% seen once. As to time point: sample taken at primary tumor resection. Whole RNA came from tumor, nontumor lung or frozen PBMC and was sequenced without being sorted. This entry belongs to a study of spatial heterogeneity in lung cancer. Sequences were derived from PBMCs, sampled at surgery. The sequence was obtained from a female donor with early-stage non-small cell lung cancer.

The CDR3, as DNA: TGTGCCAGCCAAGGGGGGTCCTACAATGAGCAGTTCTTC. Its protein product is CASQGGSYNEQFF. The chain combines TRBV16 with TRBJ2-1; perhaps D is TRBD1 or TRBD2 (6 bases each). CDR3 size: 13 residues. The V and J ends lost 8 bases and 1 base respectively, with 9 bases between them. Germline values: CDR1 KGHSY, CDR2 FQNENV.